This T cell receptor beta chain came from a study of shared clonotypes between healthy human individuals. General study results and limits: Inspection by rarefaction showed sorted-subset sequencing to be incomplete despite large depth.

Generated by immunoSEQ multiplex PCR, the TCRdb table keeps only in-frame clones and is missing some. The table records a few million clones, about 92% of them present only once. This clone was recorded once. Its cognate antigen is unknown. The receptor comes from a man aged 18 to 35 in good health. Some clones in this sample may be carry-over from other donors' samples. The sample consisted of naive CD4+ T cells from PBMCs. Subset reported: CD45RA+ positively selected.

The CDR3 here is CASSTGQGSTEAFF. The CDR3 region has the DNA TGTGCCAGCAGCACAGGACAGGGAAGCACTGAAGCTTTCTTT. The rearrangement joins TRBV28 to TRBJ1-1, with TRBD1 identical over 8 bases. The trim removed 6 bases at V and 4 bases at J, leaving 7 bases unmatched. CDR1 MDHEN and CDR2 SYDVKM come from the germline V gene. The CDR3 is made up of 14 amino acids.